These T cell receptor beta chains were read from a single sample in a study of breast tumors, draining lymph nodes, adjacent tissues. Using its own MiXCR run on the multiplex PCR reads, TCRdb lists one record per CDR3 protein. Of about 31,000 distinct CDR3 sequences in the sample, approximately 57% were seen once. Specimen: breast tumor tissue. These receptors were taken from a female donor with breast cancer. Some clones in this sample may be carry-over from other donors' samples. Both conserved end residues are part of each CDR3. Fields, in order: D gene, V gene, CDR3 protein. D genes are given only for firm matches.

d_call: NA
v_call: TRBV20-1
cdr3_aa: CSAWGGGSVSYEQYF

d_call: NA
v_call: TRBV20-1
cdr3_aa: CSAKEQGRTSGYTF

d_call: NA
v_call: TRBV5-1
cdr3_aa: CASSGGATDTQYF

d_call: NA
v_call: TRBV5-1
cdr3_aa: CASSQQSKHTEAFF

d_call: TRBD1
v_call: TRBV3-1
cdr3_aa: CASSDRYRGPGNTIYF

d_call: NA
v_call: TRBV2
cdr3_aa: CASRGTGSNTGELFF

d_call: TRBD1
v_call: TRBV2
cdr3_aa: CASSELQGEREKLFF

d_call: NA
v_call: TRBV20-1
cdr3_aa: CSAPYFGGQGYGYTF

d_call: TRBD1
v_call: TRBV5-8
cdr3_aa: CASSTTGTGDGNTIYF

d_call: NA
v_call: TRBV7-9
cdr3_aa: CASSLGDNNSPLHF

d_call: TRBD2
v_call: TRBV5-6
cdr3_aa: CASSLGGAGGPLDTQYF

d_call: TRBD1
v_call: TRBV24-1
cdr3_aa: CATSDSTGLGGTNEKLFF

d_call: TRBD1
v_call: TRBV20-1
cdr3_aa: CSARRQGADYNSPLHF

d_call: TRBD2
v_call: TRBV7-2
cdr3_aa: CASSFVGGFSDTQYF

d_call: NA
v_call: TRBV19
cdr3_aa: CATGYPDTQYF

d_call: NA
v_call: TRBV2
cdr3_aa: CASFSSSGNTIYF

d_call: TRBD1
v_call: TRBV5-1
cdr3_aa: CASSWGTENHPQHF

d_call: TRBD1
v_call: TRBV11-2
cdr3_aa: CASSPRTGTYEQYF

d_call: NA
v_call: TRBV6-5
cdr3_aa: CASSPLHLMTDTQYF

d_call: NA
v_call: TRBV30
cdr3_aa: CAWNGKHASSYEQYF

d_call: NA
v_call: TRBV4-1
cdr3_aa: CASSPVGGNTIYF

d_call: NA
v_call: TRBV7-2
cdr3_aa: CASSLYAQNEQYF

d_call: TRBD2
v_call: TRBV10-2
cdr3_aa: CASSVRAGEGYEQYF

d_call: NA
v_call: TRBV7-9
cdr3_aa: CASSLAGGQRNEQYF

d_call: NA
v_call: TRBV10-3
cdr3_aa: CAISESDARLGYEQYF

d_call: NA
v_call: TRBV7-9
cdr3_aa: CASSLSSSGQETQYF

d_call: TRBD2
v_call: TRBV6-5
cdr3_aa: CASSPLSGGTLYEQYF

d_call: NA
v_call: TRBV2
cdr3_aa: CASSEYPGSSYNEQFF

d_call: NA
v_call: TRBV7-2
cdr3_aa: CASSSQGQPQHF

d_call: NA
v_call: TRBV24-1
cdr3_aa: CATSDPGQNTGELFF

d_call: NA
v_call: TRBV2
cdr3_aa: CASSPFRDVLIDEQFF

d_call: TRBD1
v_call: TRBV5-1
cdr3_aa: CASSSRQGANYEQYF

d_call: TRBD2
v_call: TRBV7-2
cdr3_aa: CASSPQRGRPYEQYF

d_call: NA
v_call: TRBV11-1
cdr3_aa: CASTQGNSYEQYF

d_call: TRBD2
v_call: TRBV7-9
cdr3_aa: CASSPGLAGQETQYF

d_call: TRBD2
v_call: TRBV7-9
cdr3_aa: CASRPPGLGELFF

d_call: TRBD1
v_call: TRBV19
cdr3_aa: CASSIGGTGMSSNGYTF

d_call: NA
v_call: TRBV29-1
cdr3_aa: CSVEEGRPNEQFF

d_call: NA
v_call: TRBV10-3
cdr3_aa: CAISAGQAGDGYTF

d_call: NA
v_call: TRBV2
cdr3_aa: CASSKQGTDTQYF

d_call: NA
v_call: TRBV12-5
cdr3_aa: CASGLVNEQFF

d_call: TRBD1
v_call: TRBV24-1
cdr3_aa: CATSDPGQGSHTQYF

d_call: TRBD1
v_call: TRBV5-1
cdr3_aa: CASSAGGYEYF